Included here is one T cell receptor (beta chain) sequence, with context. The antigen is undetermined. These data come from a study of shared clonotypes between healthy human individuals. General study points: Naive CD4 clonotypes overlapped across a handful of donors at about 5%. Sorted-subset sequencing, rarefaction showed, was incomplete despite large depth. Sequencing depth was expected to affect clonotype sharing among donors.

Germline-derived CDR1 and CDR2 are SGHTA and FQGNSA. The V and J ends lost 5 bases and 3 bases respectively, with 20 bases between them. The CDR3 consists of 17 residues. Sequencing used immunoSEQ multiplex PCR; TCRdb keeps in-frame clones, though not all of them. The sample yields about 1.1 million clones, 60% to 85% seen once. The chain joins TRBV7-2 to TRBJ1-5, with a possible D match to TRBD1 (5 bases). The sequenced material came from memory CD4+ T cells from PBMCs. Subset meaning: CD45RA-negative fraction. The clonotype originates from a man aged 18-30 years in good health. Some clones in this sample may be carry-over from other donors' samples. Here the CDR3 DNA reads TGTGCCAGCAGCCTAGACCGCGGGACCTCTTCCAATCAGCCCCAGCATTTT. Its translation: CASSLDRGTSSNQPQHF.